This T cell receptor (beta chain) was found in a study of blood T cell repertoires in COVID-19. About the research overall: The samples span acute and convalescent COVID-19 from the United States, Italy and Spain. Sources were T cells, B-cell-depleted T cells, or PBMCs; the material itself was cDNA or gDNA.

Methods used by the authors: Quantification of nucleated cells was approximated via reference gene primer amplification. The assay was immunoSEQ multiplex PCR, and TCRdb's table has in-frame clones only and misses some. The DNA was the basis for D and trimming; V, J and clone size are from that table. This sample yields roughly 230,000 clones, of which more than 75% are seen a single time; approximately 0.89% belongs to the top ten. V lost 3 bases and J 3 bases, leaving 15 bases between the germline ends. There are 16 residues in the CDR3. Germline CDR1 and CDR2: SGHRS and YFSETQ. Sequencing was carried out using peripheral blood. The V call is TRBV5-1, the J call TRBJ1-4; tentatively, D is TRBD1 (6 bases). The clonotype comes from a man between 35 and 55 years old with acute or convalescent COVID-19. CDR3 nucleotides: TGCGCCAGCAGCTCCTTCGGGGGGGCATCTAATGAAAAACTGTTTTTT. Protein: CASSSFGGASNEKLFF.